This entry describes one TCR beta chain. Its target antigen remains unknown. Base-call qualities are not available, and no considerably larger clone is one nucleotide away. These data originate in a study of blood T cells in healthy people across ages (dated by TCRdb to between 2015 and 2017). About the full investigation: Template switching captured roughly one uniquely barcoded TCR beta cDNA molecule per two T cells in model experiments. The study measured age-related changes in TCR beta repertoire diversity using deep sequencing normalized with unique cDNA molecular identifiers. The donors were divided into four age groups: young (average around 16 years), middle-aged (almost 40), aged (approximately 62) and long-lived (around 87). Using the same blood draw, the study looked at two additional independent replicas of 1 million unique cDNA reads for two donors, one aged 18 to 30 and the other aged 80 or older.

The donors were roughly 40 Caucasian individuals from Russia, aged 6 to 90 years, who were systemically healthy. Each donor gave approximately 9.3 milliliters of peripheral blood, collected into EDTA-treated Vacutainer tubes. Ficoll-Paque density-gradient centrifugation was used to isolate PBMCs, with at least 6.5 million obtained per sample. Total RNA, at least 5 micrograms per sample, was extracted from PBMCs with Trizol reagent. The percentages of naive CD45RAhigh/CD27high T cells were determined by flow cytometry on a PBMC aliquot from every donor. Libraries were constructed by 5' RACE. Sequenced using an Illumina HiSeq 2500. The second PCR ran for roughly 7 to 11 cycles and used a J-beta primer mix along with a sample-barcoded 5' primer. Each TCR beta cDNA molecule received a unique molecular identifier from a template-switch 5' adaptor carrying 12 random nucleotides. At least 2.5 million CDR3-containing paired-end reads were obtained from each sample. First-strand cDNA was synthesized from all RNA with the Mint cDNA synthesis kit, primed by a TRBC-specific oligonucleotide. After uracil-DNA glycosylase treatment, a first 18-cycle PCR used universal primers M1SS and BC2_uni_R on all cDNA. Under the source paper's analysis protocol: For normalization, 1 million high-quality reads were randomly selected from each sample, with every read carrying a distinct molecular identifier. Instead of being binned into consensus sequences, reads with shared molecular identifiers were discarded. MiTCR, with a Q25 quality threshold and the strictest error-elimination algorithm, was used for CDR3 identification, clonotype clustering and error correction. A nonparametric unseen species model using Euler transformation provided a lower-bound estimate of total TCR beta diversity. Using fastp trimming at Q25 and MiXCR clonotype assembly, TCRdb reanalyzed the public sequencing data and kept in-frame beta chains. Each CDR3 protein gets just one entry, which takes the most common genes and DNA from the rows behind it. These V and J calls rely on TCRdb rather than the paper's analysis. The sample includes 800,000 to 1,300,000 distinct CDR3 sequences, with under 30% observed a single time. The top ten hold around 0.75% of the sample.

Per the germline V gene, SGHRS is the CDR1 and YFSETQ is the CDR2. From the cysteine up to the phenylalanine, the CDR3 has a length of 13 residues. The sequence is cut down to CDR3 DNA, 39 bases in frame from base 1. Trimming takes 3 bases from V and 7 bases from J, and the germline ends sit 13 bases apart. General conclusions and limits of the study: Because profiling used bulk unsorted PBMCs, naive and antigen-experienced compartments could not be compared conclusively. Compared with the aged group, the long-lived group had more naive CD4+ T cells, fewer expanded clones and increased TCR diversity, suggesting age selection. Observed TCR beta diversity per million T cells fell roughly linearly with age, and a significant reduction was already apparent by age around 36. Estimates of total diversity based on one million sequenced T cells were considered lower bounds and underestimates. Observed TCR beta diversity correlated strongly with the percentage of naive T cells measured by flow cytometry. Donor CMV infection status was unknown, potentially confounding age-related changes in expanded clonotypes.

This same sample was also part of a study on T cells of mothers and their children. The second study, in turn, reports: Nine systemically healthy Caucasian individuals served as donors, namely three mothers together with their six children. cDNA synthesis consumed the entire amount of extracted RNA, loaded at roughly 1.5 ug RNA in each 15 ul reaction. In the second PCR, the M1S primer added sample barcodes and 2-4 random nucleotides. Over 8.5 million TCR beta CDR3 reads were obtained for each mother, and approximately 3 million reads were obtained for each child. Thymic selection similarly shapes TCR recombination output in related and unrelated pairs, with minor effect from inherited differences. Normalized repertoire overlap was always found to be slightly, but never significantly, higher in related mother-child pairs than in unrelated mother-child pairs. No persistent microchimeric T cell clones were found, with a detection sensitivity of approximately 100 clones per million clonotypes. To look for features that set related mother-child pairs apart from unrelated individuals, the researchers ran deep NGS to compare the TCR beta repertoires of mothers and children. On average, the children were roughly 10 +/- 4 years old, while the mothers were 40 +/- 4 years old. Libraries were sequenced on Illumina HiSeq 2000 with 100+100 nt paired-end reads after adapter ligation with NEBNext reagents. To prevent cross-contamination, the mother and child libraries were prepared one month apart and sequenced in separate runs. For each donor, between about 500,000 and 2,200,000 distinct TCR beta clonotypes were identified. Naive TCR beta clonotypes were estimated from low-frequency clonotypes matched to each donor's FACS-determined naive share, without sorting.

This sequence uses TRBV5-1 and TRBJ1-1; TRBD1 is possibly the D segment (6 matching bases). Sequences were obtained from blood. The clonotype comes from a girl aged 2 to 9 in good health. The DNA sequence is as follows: TGCGCCAGCAGCTCCGGGCAGGGGATTGAAGCTTTCTTT. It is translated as CASSSGQGIEAFF.